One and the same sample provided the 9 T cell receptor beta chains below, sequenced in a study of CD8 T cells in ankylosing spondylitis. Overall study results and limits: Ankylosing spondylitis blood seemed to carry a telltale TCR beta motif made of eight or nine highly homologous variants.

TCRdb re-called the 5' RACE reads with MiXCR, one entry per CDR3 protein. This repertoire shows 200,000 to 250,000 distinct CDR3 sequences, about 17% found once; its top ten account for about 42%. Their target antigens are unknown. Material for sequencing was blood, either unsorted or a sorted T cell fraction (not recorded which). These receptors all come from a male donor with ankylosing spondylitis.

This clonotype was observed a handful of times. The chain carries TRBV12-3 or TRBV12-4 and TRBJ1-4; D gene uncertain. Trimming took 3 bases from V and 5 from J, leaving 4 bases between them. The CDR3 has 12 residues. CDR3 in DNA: TGTGCCAGCAGTTTCCAGAATGAAAAACTGTTTTTT. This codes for CASSFQNEKLFF.

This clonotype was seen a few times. The CDR3 loop reads CASSLDANTGELFF. The CDR3 region has the DNA TGTGCCAGCAGCTTGGACGCGAACACCGGGGAGCTGTTTTTT. V usage is TRBV7-6 and J usage is TRBJ2-2; D gene uncertain. The CDR3 is made up of 14 amino acids. CDR1 and CDR2 from the germline V gene are SGHVS and FNYEAQ. V shed 3 bases and J shed 0 bases, with 5 bases lying between them. Filled out from reference TRBV7-6 and TRBJ2-2, the complete variable domain reads GAGVSQSPRYKVTKRGQDVALRCDPISGHVSLYWYRQALGQGPEFLTYFNYEAQQDKSGLPNDRFSAERPEGSISTLTIQRTEQRDSAMYRCASSLDANTGELFFGEGSRLTVL.

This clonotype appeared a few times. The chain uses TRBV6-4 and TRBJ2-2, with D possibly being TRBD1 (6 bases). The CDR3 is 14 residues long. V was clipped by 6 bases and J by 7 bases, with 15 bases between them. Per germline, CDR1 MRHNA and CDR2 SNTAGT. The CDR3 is CASSDQGTNGELFF. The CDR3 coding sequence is TGTGCCAGCAGCGATCAGGGGACGAACGGGGAGCTGTTTTTT.

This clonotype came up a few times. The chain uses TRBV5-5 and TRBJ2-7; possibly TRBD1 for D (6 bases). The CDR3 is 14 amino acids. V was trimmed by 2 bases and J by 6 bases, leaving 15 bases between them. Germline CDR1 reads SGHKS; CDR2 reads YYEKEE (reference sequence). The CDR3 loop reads CASSLTGTKGEQYF. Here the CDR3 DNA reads TGTGCCAGCAGCTTAACAGGGACGAAGGGCGAGCAGTACTTC.

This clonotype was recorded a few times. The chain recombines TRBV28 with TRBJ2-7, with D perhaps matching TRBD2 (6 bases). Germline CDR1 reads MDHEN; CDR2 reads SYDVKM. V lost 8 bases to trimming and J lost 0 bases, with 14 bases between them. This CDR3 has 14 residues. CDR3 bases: TGTGCCAGCTCCCAGCGGGCCTTCTCCTACGAGCAGTACTTC. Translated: CASSQRAFSYEQYF.

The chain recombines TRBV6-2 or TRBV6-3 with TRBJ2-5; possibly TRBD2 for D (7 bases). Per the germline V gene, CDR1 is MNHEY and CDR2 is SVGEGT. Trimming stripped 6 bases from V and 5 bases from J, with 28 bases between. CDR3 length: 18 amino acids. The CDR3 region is CASSNKRTRGARGETQYF. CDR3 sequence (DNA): TGTGCCAGCAGCAACAAAAGGACTAGGGGGGCACGAGGGGAGACCCAGTACTTC.

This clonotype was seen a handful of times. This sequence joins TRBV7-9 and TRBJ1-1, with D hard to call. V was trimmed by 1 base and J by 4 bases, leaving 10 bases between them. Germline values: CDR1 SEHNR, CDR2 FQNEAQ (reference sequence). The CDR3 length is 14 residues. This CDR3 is CASSLGTGTTEAFF. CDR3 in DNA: TGTGCCAGCAGCTTAGGGACTGGCACCACTGAAGCTTTCTTT.

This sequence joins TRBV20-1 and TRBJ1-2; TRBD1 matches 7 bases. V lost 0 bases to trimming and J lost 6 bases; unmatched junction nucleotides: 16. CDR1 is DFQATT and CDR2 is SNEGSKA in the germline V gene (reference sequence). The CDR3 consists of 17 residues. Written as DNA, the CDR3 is TGCAGTGCTAGAGACAACTTTCAGGGGGTTCATGTAGATGGCTACACCTTC. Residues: CSARDNFQGVHVDGYTF.

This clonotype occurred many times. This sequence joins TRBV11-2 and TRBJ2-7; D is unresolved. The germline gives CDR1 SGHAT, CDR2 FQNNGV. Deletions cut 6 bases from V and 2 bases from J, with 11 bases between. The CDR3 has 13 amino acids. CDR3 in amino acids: CASSLGLTYEQYF. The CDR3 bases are TGTGCCAGCAGTTTGGGTTTAACCTACGAGCAGTACTTC.